This TCR beta chain was retrieved from a study of identical twins. This clonotype occurred many times. Each CDR3 protein gets one entry after TCRdb re-called the 5' RACE reads with MiXCR. The profile shows some 760,000 distinct CDR3 sequences, 15% to 20% of them singletons. J gave up 4 bases and V 5 bases, and 4 bases lay outside the gene matches. Germline V gene sequence: CDR1 SGHAT, CDR2 FQNNGV. CDR3 length: 15 residues. This sample also appeared in a second study, on T cells expressing NK-cell markers.

The chain is built from TRBV11-2 and TRBJ2-7, with TRBD2 identical over 14 bases. The TCR was taken from a woman in her late teens or twenties in good health. The material sequenced was PBMCs. The CDR3: CASSQGLAGVYEQYF. The CDR3, as DNA: TGTGCCAGCAGCCAGGGACTAGCGGGAGTATACGAGCAGTACTTC.